This T cell receptor (beta chain) derives from a study of T cell responses to AZD1222 COVID-19 vaccine. This clone has just a few counts. The CDR3 extends over 15 amino acids. The trim removed 3 bases at V and 5 bases at J, leaving 10 bases unmatched. Per the germline V gene, CDR1 is SGHAT and CDR2 is FQNNGV. The assay was immunoSEQ multiplex PCR, and TCRdb's table has in-frame clones only and misses some. The sample yields 15,000 to 20,000 clones, 81% seen once. V usage is TRBV11-2 and J usage is TRBJ2-7; 7 nucleotides agree with TRBD2. Source: peripheral blood, taken 28 days after the second AZD1222 dose. This TCR derives from an adult who received the AZD1222 COVID-19 vaccine. CDR3 region: CASSFPAAGLNEQYF. As DNA, the CDR3 is TGTGCCAGCAGCTTTCCGGCAGCGGGGCTCAACGAGCAGTACTTC.